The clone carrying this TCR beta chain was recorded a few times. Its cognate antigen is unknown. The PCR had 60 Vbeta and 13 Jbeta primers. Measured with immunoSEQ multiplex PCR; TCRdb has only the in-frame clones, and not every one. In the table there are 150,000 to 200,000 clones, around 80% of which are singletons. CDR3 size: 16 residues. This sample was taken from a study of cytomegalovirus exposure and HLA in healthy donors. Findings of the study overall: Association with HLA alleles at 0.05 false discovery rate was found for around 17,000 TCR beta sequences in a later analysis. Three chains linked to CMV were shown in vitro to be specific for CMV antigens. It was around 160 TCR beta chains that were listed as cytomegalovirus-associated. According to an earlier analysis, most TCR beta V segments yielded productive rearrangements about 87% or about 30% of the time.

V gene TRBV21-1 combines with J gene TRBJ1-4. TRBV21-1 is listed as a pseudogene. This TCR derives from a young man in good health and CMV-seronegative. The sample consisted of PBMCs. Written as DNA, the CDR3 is TGTGCCAGCAGCAAAGAGATCGGGGTTGCTAATGAAAAACTGTTTTTT. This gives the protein CASSKEIGVANEKLFF.